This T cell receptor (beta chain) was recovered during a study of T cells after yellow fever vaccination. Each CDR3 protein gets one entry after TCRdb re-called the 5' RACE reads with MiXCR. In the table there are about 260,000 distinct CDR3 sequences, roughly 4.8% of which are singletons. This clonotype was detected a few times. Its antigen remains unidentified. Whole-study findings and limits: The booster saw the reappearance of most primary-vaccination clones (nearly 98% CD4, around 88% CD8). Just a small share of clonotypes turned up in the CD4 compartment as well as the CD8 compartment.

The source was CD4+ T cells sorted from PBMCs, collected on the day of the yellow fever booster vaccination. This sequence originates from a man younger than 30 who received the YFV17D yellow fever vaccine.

The DNA for the CDR3 is TGTGCCAGCCGCCTGACCAGGTCACCCCTCCACTTT. The encoded protein is CASRLTRSPLHF. The chain couples TRBV7-2 to TRBJ1-6; no clear D gene. Per the germline V gene, CDR1 is SGHTA and CDR2 is FQGNSA. Deletions cut 8 bases from V and 10 bases from J, with 12 bases between. The CDR3 length is 12 residues.